The 13 T cell receptor beta chains reported below all come from one sample, sequenced in a study of blood T cell repertoires in COVID-19. Sequenced by immunoSEQ multiplex PCR; TCRdb stores in-frame clones only, minus some. Counted here are 130,000 to 150,000 clones, around 85% occurring once; the ten biggest clones make up nearly 3%. The sequenced sample was peripheral blood. The receptors were gathered from a woman aged 40 to 50 with active or convalescent COVID-19.

The V and J genes are TRBV19 and TRBJ1-1; D remains ambiguous. Germline CDR1 LNHDA, CDR2 SQIVND (reference sequence). V lost 1 base to trimming and J lost 1 base, with 4 bases between them. The CDR3 totals 13 residues. Here the CDR3 reads CASSIGQNTEAFF. The DNA for the CDR3 is TGTGCCAGTAGTATAGGACAGAACACTGAAGCTTTCTTT.

This chain links TRBV5-1 with TRBJ1-1; 9 bases match TRBD1. The germline CDR1 and CDR2 sequences are SGHRS and YFSETQ. V was clipped by 3 bases and J by 1 base; unmatched bases: 7. The CDR3 has 16 residues. The CDR3 sequence: CASSSGTGRGNTEAFF. CDR3 in DNA: TGCGCCAGCAGCTCCGGGACAGGGCGTGGGAACACTGAAGCTTTCTTT.

The chain couples TRBV6-6 to TRBJ1-1; unclear D gene. Germline V CDR1 and CDR2: MNHNY, SVGAGI (reference sequence). The ends were cut back, 3 bases at V and 1 base at J, with 15 bases in the middle. There are 16 residues in the CDR3. In DNA, the CDR3 is TGTGCCAGCAGTTATCATCCCCGGGTCCCGAACACTGAAGCTTTCTTT. This sequence encodes CASSYHPRVPNTEAFF.

The chain carries TRBV21-1 and TRBJ2-2; TRBD1, the table's D call, lacks a check against the DNA. TRBV21-1 constitutes a pseudogene. This CDR3 has 17 amino acids. In DNA, the CDR3 is TGTGCCAGCAGCAAAGCTCCGGGACAGGGCAACACCGGGGAGCTGTTTTTT. Translated: CASSKAPGQGNTGELFF.

The chain uses TRBV9 and TRBJ1-2; no firm D call. CDR1 and CDR2 (germline): SGDLS, YYNGEE. Trimming cost V 0 bases and J 0 bases, with 3 bases left between them. The CDR3 contains 13 residues. In DNA, the CDR3 is TGTGCCAGCAGCGTAGAGCCTAACTATGGCTACACCTTC. This sequence encodes CASSVEPNYGYTF.

The chain employs TRBV19 and TRBJ2-4; 16 bases match TRBD2. The CDR3 sequence is 23 residues long. V trimming: 9 bases; J trimming: 0 bases; junction bases outside the gene matches: 23. Germline V lookup: CDR1 LNHDA, CDR2 SQIVND (reference sequence). CDR3 DNA sequence: TGTGCCAGCCAGGGGTCGGGACTAGCGGGAGGGCCCGACCTGCACTTAGCCAAAAACATTCAGTACTTC. This encodes CASQGSGLAGGPDLHLAKNIQYF.

The rearrangement links TRBV9 to TRBJ2-3; 8 positions agree with TRBD2. Trimming at V came to 0 bases and at J to 3 bases, leaving 9 bases not matched to a gene. The germline V gene has CDR1 SGDLS and CDR2 YYNGEE. CDR3 length equals 17 residues. CDR3 in DNA: TGTGCCAGCAGCGTAGAGCCGGGACTAGGGGGGACAGATACGCAGTATTTT. Residues: CASSVEPGLGGTDTQYF.

The chain recombines TRBV3-1 (or the pseudogene TRBV3-2) with TRBJ1-4; no clear D gene. Germline CDR1 reads LGHDT; CDR2 reads YNNKEL (reference sequence). The CDR3 consists of 12 residues. V was trimmed by 3 bases and J by 8 bases, leaving 7 bases between them. For the CDR3, the DNA is TGTGCCAGCAGCCACCGAGGAGAAAAACTGTTTTTT. Translated, it gives CASSHRGEKLFF.

V and J are TRBV10-3 and TRBJ1-5; TRBD1 aligns across 9 bases. Germline-derived CDR1 and CDR2 are ENHRY and SYGVKD. After removal of 4 bases from V and 0 bases from J, the junction contained 4 bases not matched to a gene. The CDR3 contains 16 residues. The DNA for the CDR3 is TGTGCCATCAGTGCGGGACAGGGAGTTAGCAATCAGCCCCAGCATTTT. This codes for CAISAGQGVSNQPQHF.

The chain employs TRBV30 and TRBJ2-1; D is undetermined. The germline CDR1 and CDR2 sequences are GTSNPN and SVGIG (reference sequence). Trimming took 0 bases from V and 4 from J, leaving 13 bases between them. The CDR3 spans 15 residues. This chain's CDR3 is CAWSVGVAEYNEQFF. In DNA form, the CDR3 reads TGTGCCTGGAGTGTAGGAGTAGCAGAGTACAATGAGCAGTTCTTC.

This CDR3 reads CASSLSWTGGYGYTF. The CDR3 region has the DNA TGTGCCAGCAGTCTATCATGGACAGGAGGCTATGGCTACACCTTC. The J gene is TRBJ1-2, the V gene TRBV28, with 7 bases aligning to TRBD1. The CDR3 is 15 amino acids. Losses at the gene ends were 5 bases for V and 4 bases for J; bases not matched to a gene: 10. Germline V gives CDR1 MDHEN, CDR2 SYDVKM.

The rearrangement joins TRBV29-1 to TRBJ1-4, with 8 nucleotides matching TRBD1. V gave up 7 bases and J gave up 8 bases; unmatched junction bases: 9. The germline CDR1 and CDR2 sequences are SQVTM and ANQGSEA. The CDR3 is 13 residues long. The CDR3 region is CSALPGTGEKLFF. Here the CDR3 DNA reads TGCAGCGCCCTACCCGGGACAGGCGAAAAACTGTTTTTT.

V is TRBV6-4 and J is TRBJ1-2; 9 bases align to TRBD1. With 3 bases clipped from V and 4 bases from J, the junction kept 6 bases outside the gene matches. CDR3 length: 15 amino acids. Germline CDR1 and CDR2: MRHNA and SNTAGT. DNA for the CDR3: TGTGCCAGCAGTGAAGGTACAGGGGGCGTCTATGGCTACACCTTC. Its translation is CASSEGTGGVYGYTF.